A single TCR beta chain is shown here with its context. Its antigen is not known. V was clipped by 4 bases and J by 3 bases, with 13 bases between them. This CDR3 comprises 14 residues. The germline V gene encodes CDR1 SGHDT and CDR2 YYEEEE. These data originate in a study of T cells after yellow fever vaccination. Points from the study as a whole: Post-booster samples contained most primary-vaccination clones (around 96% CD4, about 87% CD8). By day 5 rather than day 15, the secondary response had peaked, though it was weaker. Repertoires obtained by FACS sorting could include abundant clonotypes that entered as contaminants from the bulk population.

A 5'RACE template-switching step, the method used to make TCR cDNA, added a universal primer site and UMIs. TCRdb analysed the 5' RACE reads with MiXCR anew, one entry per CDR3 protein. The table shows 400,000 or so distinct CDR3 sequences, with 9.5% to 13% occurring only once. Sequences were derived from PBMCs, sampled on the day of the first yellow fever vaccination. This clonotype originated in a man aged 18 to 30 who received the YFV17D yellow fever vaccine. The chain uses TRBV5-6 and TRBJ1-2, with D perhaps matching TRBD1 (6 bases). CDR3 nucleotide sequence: TGTGCCAGCAGCCCGGGGGGGGCTCACTATGGCTACACCTTC. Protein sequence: CASSPGGAHYGYTF.